This T cell receptor beta chain came from a study of T cells in Graves' hyperthyroidism and ophthalmopathy. About the research overall: Peripheral blood was secured at the point of initial diagnosis, before any treatment.

Overall study findings and caveats: Ophthalmopathy was distinguished from stable hyperthyroidism by 13 V-J signatures.

This clonotype has a handful of counts. The antigen is undetermined. V was clipped by 4 bases and J by 5 bases, with 14 bases between them. This CDR3 has 13 amino acids. CDR1 and CDR2 from the germline V gene are SQVTM and ANQGSEA. Calling Graves' hyperthyroidism stable meant ophthalmopathy did not progress within 18 months. TCR beta CDR3 regions were amplified from RNA. In the first-round RT-PCR of the TCR CDR3, the HTBI primer set was used. TCRdb re-derived calls from the multiplex PCR reads in MiXCR, one entry per CDR3 protein. The sample holds about 840,000 distinct CDR3 sequences, about two fifths seen once.

The chain uses TRBV29-1 and TRBJ1-1; D possibly corresponds to TRBD1 (5 bases). The clonotype comes from a man younger than 35 with Graves' hyperthyroidism. The sequenced sample was blood. CDR3 DNA sequence: TGCAGCGTTGTACGGGGGGATGGGACTGAAGCTTTCTTT. It encodes CSVVRGDGTEAFF.